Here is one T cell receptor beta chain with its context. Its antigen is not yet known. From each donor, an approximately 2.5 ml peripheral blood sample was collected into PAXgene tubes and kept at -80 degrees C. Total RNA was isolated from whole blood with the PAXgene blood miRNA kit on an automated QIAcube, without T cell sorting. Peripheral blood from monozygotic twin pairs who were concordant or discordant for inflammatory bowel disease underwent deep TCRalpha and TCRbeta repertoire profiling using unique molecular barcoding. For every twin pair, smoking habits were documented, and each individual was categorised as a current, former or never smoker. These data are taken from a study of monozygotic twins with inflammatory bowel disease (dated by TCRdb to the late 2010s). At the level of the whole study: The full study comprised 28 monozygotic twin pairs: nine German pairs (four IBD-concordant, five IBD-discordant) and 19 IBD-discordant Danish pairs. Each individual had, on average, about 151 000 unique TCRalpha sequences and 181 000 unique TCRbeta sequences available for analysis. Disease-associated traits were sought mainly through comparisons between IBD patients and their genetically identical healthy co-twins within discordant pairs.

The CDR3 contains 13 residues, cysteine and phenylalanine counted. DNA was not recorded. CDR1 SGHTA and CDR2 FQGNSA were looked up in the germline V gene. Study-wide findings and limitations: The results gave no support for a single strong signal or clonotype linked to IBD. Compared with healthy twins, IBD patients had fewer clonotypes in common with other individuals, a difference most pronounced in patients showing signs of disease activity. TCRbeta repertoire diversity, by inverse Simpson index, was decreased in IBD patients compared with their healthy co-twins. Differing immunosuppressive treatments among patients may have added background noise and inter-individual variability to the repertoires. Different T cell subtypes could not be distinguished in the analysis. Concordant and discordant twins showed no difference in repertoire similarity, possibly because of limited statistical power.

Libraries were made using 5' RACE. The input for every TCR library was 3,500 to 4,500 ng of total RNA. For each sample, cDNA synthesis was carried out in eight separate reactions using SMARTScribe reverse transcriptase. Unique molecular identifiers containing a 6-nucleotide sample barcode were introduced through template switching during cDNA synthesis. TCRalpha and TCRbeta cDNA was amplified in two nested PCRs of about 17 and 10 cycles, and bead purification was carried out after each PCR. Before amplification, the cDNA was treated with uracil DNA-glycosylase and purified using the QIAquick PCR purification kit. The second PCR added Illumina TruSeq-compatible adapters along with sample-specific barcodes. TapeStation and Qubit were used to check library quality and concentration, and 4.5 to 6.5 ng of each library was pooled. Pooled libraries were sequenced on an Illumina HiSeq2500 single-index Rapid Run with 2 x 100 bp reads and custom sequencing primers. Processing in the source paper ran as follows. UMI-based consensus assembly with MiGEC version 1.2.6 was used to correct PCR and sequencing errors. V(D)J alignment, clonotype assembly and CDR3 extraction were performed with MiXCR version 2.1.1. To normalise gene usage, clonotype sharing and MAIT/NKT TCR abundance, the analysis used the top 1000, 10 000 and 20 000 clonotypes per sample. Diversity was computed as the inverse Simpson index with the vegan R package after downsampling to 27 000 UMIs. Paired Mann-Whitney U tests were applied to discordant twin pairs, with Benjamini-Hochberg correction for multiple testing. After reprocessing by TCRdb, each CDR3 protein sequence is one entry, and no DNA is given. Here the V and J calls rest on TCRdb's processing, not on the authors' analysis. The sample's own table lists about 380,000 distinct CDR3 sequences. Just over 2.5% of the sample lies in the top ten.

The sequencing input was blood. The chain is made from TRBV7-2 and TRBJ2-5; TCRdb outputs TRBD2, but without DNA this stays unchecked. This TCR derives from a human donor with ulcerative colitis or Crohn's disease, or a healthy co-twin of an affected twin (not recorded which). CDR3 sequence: CASSRGQRETQYF.